These 10 T cell receptor beta chains originate from one sample sequenced in a study of OX40 agonist ivuxolimab in advanced cancers. Assay used: immunoSEQ multiplex PCR; TCRdb lists only in-frame clones, some missing. The sample shows roughly 58,000 clones, around 88% of them seen only once. Sequencing was performed on CD4+ or CD8+ T cells sorted from blood, taken in a trial of the OX40 agonist ivuxolimab. The receptors originated from an adult with an advanced solid tumor such as melanoma, head and neck, liver or kidney cancer.

The rearrangement uses TRBV9 and TRBJ2-2; D perhaps matches TRBD2 (6 bases). The V and J ends lost 0 bases and 5 bases respectively, with 14 bases between them. In germline, CDR1 is SGDLS, CDR2 YYNGEE. This CDR3 is 16 amino acids long. CDR3 region: CASSVVGGAITGELFF. DNA for the CDR3: TGTGCCAGCAGCGTAGTAGGCGGGGCGATAACCGGGGAGCTGTTTTTT.

The V call is TRBV18, the J call TRBJ2-7; 9 bases are shared with TRBD1. Germline V gene lookup returns CDR1 KGHSH and CDR2 LQKENI. The CDR3 loop spans 15 amino acids. The junction had 7 bases not matched to a gene; V was cut back by 5 bases and J by 2 bases. CDR3 DNA sequence: TGTGCCAGCTCAGAAGGACAGGGGTCAACCTACGAGCAGTACTTC. This encodes CASSEGQGSTYEQYF.

As DNA, the CDR3 is TGTGCCAGCAGTTTGTCGGGGAGGGAGCAGTACTTC. Protein: CASSLSGREQYF. V gene TRBV28 combines with J gene TRBJ2-7; tentative D call: TRBD2 (6 bases). CDR3 length: 12 residues. Germline loops: CDR1 MDHEN, CDR2 SYDVKM. Trimming left V 3 bases short and J 7 bases short, with 10 bases between. Variable domain in full (rest from reference TRBV28 and TRBJ2-7): DVKVTQSSRYLVKRTGEKVFLECVQDMDHENMFWYRQDPGLGLRLIYFSYDVKMKEKGDIPEGYSVSREKKERFSLILESASTNQTSMYLCASSLSGREQYFGPGTRLTVT.

The chain combines TRBV18 with TRBJ1-1; tentatively, D is TRBD1 (6 bases). The germline gives CDR1 KGHSH, CDR2 LQKENI. This CDR3 has 14 residues. With 3 bases removed from V and 5 bases from J, the gap between germline ends came to 13 bases. Written as DNA, the CDR3 is TGTGCCAGCTCACCGGGGGGGCTAGTAACTGAAGCTTTCTTT. Its protein is CASSPGGLVTEAFF.

The chain combines TRBV6-5 with TRBJ2-5; D ambiguous. Trimming removed 6 bases from V and 5 bases from J, with 13 bases in between. Per germline, CDR1 MNHEY and CDR2 SVGAGI. The CDR3 has 13 amino acids. This CDR3 reads CASSPPGYETQYF. For the CDR3, the DNA is TGTGCCAGCAGCCCCCCCGGGTATGAGACCCAGTACTTC.

The chain has TRBV5-1 and TRBJ2-5; 10 nucleotides match TRBD1. Germline CDR1 reads SGHRS; CDR2 reads YFSETQ. With 0 bases clipped from V and 5 bases from J, the junction kept 1 base outside the gene matches. This CDR3 spans 14 amino acids. The CDR3 DNA reads as TGCGCCAGCAGCTTGGTGGGACAGGGGGAGACCCAGTACTTC. It encodes CASSLVGQGETQYF.

V and J are TRBV6-8 and TRBJ2-7; D unclear. Deletions cut 2 bases from V and 2 bases from J, with 10 bases between. This CDR3 region has 14 residues. The germline CDR1 and CDR2 sequences are MNHGY and SAAAGT. CDR3 protein: CASSYIDGAYEQYF. The CDR3 DNA is TGTGCCAGCAGTTACATCGATGGGGCCTACGAGCAGTACTTC.

About this clone itself: At one end the junction does not follow the germline gene, possibly because of a read error. This chain joins TRBV5-6 and TRBJ2-7, with 8 bases lining up with TRBD1. CDR1 and CDR2 (germline): SGHDT, YYEEEE. The CDR3 has 12 residues. CDR3 sequence reads: CASSLAGTGGFF. The CDR3 nucleotides read TGTGCCAGCAGCCTCGCCGGGACAGGCGGCTTCTTC.

The gene calls are TRBV20-1 and TRBJ2-7, with TRBD2 matching over 8 bases. The V gene's germline CDR1 is DFQATT and CDR2 SNEGSKA (reference sequence). The CDR3 runs to 11 residues. V shed 6 bases and J 7 bases; nucleotides not matched to a gene: 5. CDR3 nucleotides: TGCAGTGCCGGGGGGGCACTTGAGCAGTACTTC. Amino acid sequence: CSAGGALEQYF.

V and J are TRBV6-4 and TRBJ1-1; D remains ambiguous. CDR3 length equals 13 residues. Germline CDR1 reads MRHNA; CDR2 reads SNTAGT. Trimming cost V 2 bases and J 0 bases, with 4 bases left between them. CDR3 amino acids: CASSDTVNTEAFF. The CDR3 DNA sequence: TGTGCCAGCAGTGACACAGTGAACACTGAAGCTTTCTTT.